One sample yielded the 32 T cell receptor beta chains listed below, sequenced in a study of cytomegalovirus exposure and HLA in healthy donors. PCR used 60 Vbeta primers and 13 Jbeta primers. Assay: immunoSEQ multiplex PCR; the TCRdb copy retains only in-frame clones and omits some. The repertoire includes some 200,000 clones, more than 60% of them detected once, and about 0.22% sits in the top ten. The sequencing sample was made of PBMCs. Source of these receptors: a girl between 2 and 10 years old in good health and CMV-seronegative.

The genes are TRBV9 and TRBJ2-5, with D perhaps TRBD2 (6 bases). CDR1 SGDLS and CDR2 YYNGEE come from the germline V gene. The germline V and J ends were trimmed by 0 bases and 5 bases, with 11 bases remaining between them. This CDR3 spans 14 amino acids. The CDR3 region has the DNA TGTGCCAGCAGCGTAGAGGAGGGGACGGAGACCCAGTACTTC. Translated: CASSVEEGTETQYF.

The V call is TRBV27, the J call TRBJ2-7, with a weak D call TRBD1 (6 bases). V lost 2 bases, J lost 2 bases, and 16 bases lay in between. The CDR3 has 16 residues. Germline-derived CDR1 and CDR2 are MNHEY and SMNVEV (reference sequence). CDR3 sequence (DNA): TGTGCCAGCAGTTTAGCTGGACAGATCTCCACCTACGAGCAGTACTTC. This codes for CASSLAGQISTYEQYF.

This sequence joins TRBV6-1 and TRBJ1-2, with 7 bases fitting TRBD1. V was clipped by 2 bases and J by 6 bases; unmatched bases: 12. Germline lookup yields CDR1 MNHNS and CDR2 SASEGT. This CDR3 comprises 16 residues. CDR3 sequence: CASSERTGEWYDGYTF. The CDR3, as DNA: TGTGCCAGCAGTGAACGTACAGGGGAATGGTATGATGGCTACACCTTC.

The rearrangement uses TRBV7-2 and TRBJ2-7; the D is unclear. The germline V gene encodes CDR1 SGHTA and CDR2 FQGNSA. V was shortened by 4 bases and J by 6 bases, with 13 bases between the two germline ends. The CDR3 covers 13 residues. The CDR3 sequence: CASSSQPGREQYF. For the CDR3, the DNA is TGTGCCAGCAGCTCCCAGCCGGGTCGCGAGCAGTACTTC.

This clone appeared once. The chain joins TRBV7-9 to TRBJ2-1; 7 bases are shared with TRBD2. Trimming at V came to 5 bases and at J to 4 bases, leaving 8 bases not matched to a gene. The CDR3 covers 15 residues. The germline gives CDR1 SEHNR, CDR2 FQNEAQ (reference sequence). The CDR3 nucleotides are TGTGCCAGCAGCCCTGGACTAGAGGGGTACAATGAGCAGTTCTTC. It is translated as CASSPGLEGYNEQFF. Filled out from reference TRBV7-9 and TRBJ2-1, the complete variable domain reads DTGVSQNPRHKITKRGQNVTFRCDPISEHNRLYWYRQTLGQGPEFLTYFQNEAQLEKSRLLSDRFSAERPKGSFSTLEIQRTEQGDSAMYLCASSPGLEGYNEQFFGPGTRLTVL.

The chain recombines TRBV6-5 with TRBJ1-3, with no clear D. Per germline, CDR1 MNHEY and CDR2 SVGAGI. V was pared by 3 bases and J by 0 bases, with 6 bases between. The CDR3 has 14 amino acids. The CDR3 is CASSYQASGNTIYF. For the CDR3, the DNA is TGTGCCAGCAGTTATCAGGCCTCTGGAAACACCATATATTTT.

In this sample, this clone turned up a few times. The chain combines TRBV9 with TRBJ2-1; a possible D gene is TRBD2 (5 bases). V was trimmed by 0 bases and J by 0 bases, leaving 10 bases between them. The CDR3 loop spans 16 amino acids. The germline V gene has CDR1 SGDLS and CDR2 YYNGEE. The CDR3 sequence is CASSVASGTSYNEQFF. Written as DNA, the CDR3 is TGTGCCAGCAGCGTAGCCAGCGGAACCTCCTACAATGAGCAGTTCTTC.

The chain recombines TRBV4-1 with TRBJ1-2; the D gene is possibly TRBD1 (5 bases). The CDR3 totals 17 residues. Germline assignment: CDR1 MGHRA and CDR2 YSYEKL. With 1 base removed from V and 2 bases from J, the gap between germline ends came to 17 bases. For the CDR3, the DNA is TGCGCCAGCAGCCAAGGAGGCACCCTAGGGGTGAACTATGGCTACACCTTC. This encodes CASSQGGTLGVNYGYTF.

The rearrangement uses TRBV19 and TRBJ1-1, with TRBD1 identical over 7 bases. CDR1 and CDR2 from the germline V gene are LNHDA and SQIVND (reference sequence). V lost 5 bases and J lost 1; bases outside the gene matches: 13. The CDR3 loop spans 17 amino acids. The CDR3 DNA reads as TGTGCCAGTAGTGCGTTCCGACAGGGTGGGGCGAACACTGAAGCTTTCTTT. This codes for CASSAFRQGGANTEAFF.

Worth noting for this clone: Germline and junction disagree at one end, which may indicate a read error. The chain uses TRBV30 and TRBJ2-6; possible D gene TRBD1, 5 bases. From germline, CDR1 is GTSNPN and CDR2 SVGIG (reference sequence). The CDR3 spans 16 residues. Here the CDR3 DNA reads TGTGCCTGGAGTGTACAGGTTATGGCTGGGGCCAACATCCTGACTTTC. Translating gives CAWSVQVMAGANILTF.

This chain uses TRBV6-5 with TRBJ2-7; D is perhaps TRBD2 (6 bases). There are 12 residues in the CDR3. The V and J ends lost 8 bases and 2 bases respectively, with 10 bases between them. Germline lookup yields CDR1 MNHEY and CDR2 SVGAGI. The CDR3: CASGGTPYEQYF. DNA for the CDR3: TGTGCCAGCGGAGGGACTCCCTACGAGCAGTACTTC.

In DNA, the CDR3 is TGCGCCAGCAGCCCCCCTGCGCGGGATACGCAGTATTTT. Protein sequence: CASSPPARDTQYF. The chain uses TRBV5-1 and TRBJ2-3; D uncertain. Germline CDR1 reads SGHRS; CDR2 reads YFSETQ. This CDR3 spans 13 amino acids. Between the trimmed V and J ends, which lost 4 bases and 6 bases, there was a span of 12 bases. Looking up the rest from reference TRBV5-1 and TRBJ2-3 gives the full variable domain: KAGVTQTPRYLIKTRGQQVTLSCSPISGHRSVSWYQQTPGQGLQFLFEYFSETQRNKGNFPGRFSGRQFSNSRSEMNVSTLELGDSALYLCASSPPARDTQYFGPGTRLTVL.

This chain uses TRBV5-1 with TRBJ1-3; possible D gene TRBD1, 5 bases. The CDR3 consists of 15 residues. Germline CDR1 and CDR2: SGHRS and YFSETQ. V dropped 0 bases and J dropped 8 bases, with 15 bases sitting between them. CDR3 loop: CASSLAGETWDTIYF. The CDR3 DNA reads as TGCGCCAGCAGCTTGGCGGGGGAGACTTGGGACACCATATATTTT.

DNA of the CDR3: TGTGCCAGCAGCGACGCCGGGACAGGGAACAATGAGCAGTTCTTC. Translation: CASSDAGTGNNEQFF. The V and J genes are TRBV6-5 and TRBJ2-1; 9 bases agree with TRBD1. Germline values: CDR1 MNHEY, CDR2 SVGAGI. CDR3 length: 15 residues. Unmatched junction bases numbered 8, after V lost 6 bases and J lost 5 bases.

This clone came up a few times. The chain has TRBV10-1 and TRBJ2-5; tentative D call: TRBD1 (5 bases). The germline V gene has CDR1 WNHNN and CDR2 SYGVQD (reference sequence). This CDR3 is 12 amino acids long. The V gene lost 6 bases and the J gene lost 4 bases, with 9 bases spanning the gap. CDR3 nucleotide sequence: TGCGCCAGCAGATTTAGGGGAGAGACCCAGTACTTC. It codes for CASRFRGETQYF.

The chain recombines TRBV18 with TRBJ2-2, with D uncertain. CDR3 length equals 13 residues. CDR1 KGHSH and CDR2 LQKENI come from the germline V gene. V was pared by 3 bases and J by 6 bases, with 8 bases between. This CDR3 reads CASSPFESGELFF. CDR3 DNA: TGTGCCAGCTCACCCTTTGAGTCCGGGGAGCTGTTTTTT.

This clone was picked up a small number of times. The V and J genes are TRBV27 and TRBJ2-2, with a weak D call TRBD1 (5 bases). Germline-derived CDR1 and CDR2 are MNHEY and SMNVEV (reference sequence). With 0 bases removed from V and 4 bases from J, the gap between germline ends came to 9 bases. This CDR3 is built from 15 residues. This chain's CDR3 is CASSLSSRVTGELFF. CDR3 nucleotides: TGTGCCAGCAGTTTATCTTCCAGGGTCACCGGGGAGCTGTTTTTT.

The chain links TRBV9 to TRBJ2-5, with 7 nucleotides matching TRBD1. V trimming: 2 bases; J trimming: 5 bases; junction bases outside the gene matches: 3. Looked up from germline, CDR1 is SGDLS and CDR2 is YYNGEE. The CDR3 totals 13 residues. The CDR3 DNA sequence: TGTGCCAGCAGCGTCAGGGGGATCGAGACCCAGTACTTC. The encoded protein is CASSVRGIETQYF.

The J gene is TRBJ2-7, the V gene TRBV7-9; 7 positions agree with TRBD1. The CDR3 loop spans 16 amino acids. With V trimmed by 3 bases and J by 3 bases, 11 bases remained unmatched. CDR1 is SEHNR and CDR2 is FQNEAQ in the germline V gene (reference sequence). The CDR3 sequence is CASSFGSGTVNYEQYF. As DNA, the CDR3 is TGTGCCAGCAGCTTCGGATCCGGGACAGTGAACTACGAGCAGTACTTC.

The V call is TRBV19, the J call TRBJ1-1; D is possibly TRBD1 (5 bases). The CDR3 runs to 14 residues. CDR1 and CDR2 (germline): LNHDA, SQIVND (reference sequence). V was trimmed by 4 bases and J by 1 base, leaving 10 bases between them. The CDR3 DNA reads as TGTGCCAGTAGTAAATGGCAGGGGAACACTGAAGCTTTCTTT. It translates to CASSKWQGNTEAFF.

The chain employs TRBV27 and TRBJ1-5, with TRBD1 matching 7 bases. Per germline, CDR1 MNHEY and CDR2 SMNVEV (reference sequence). This CDR3 is 15 amino acids long. With V trimmed by 3 bases and J by 6 bases, 8 bases remained unmatched. CDR3 in DNA: TGTGCCAGCAGTTTGACAGGGTCTGGGGCTCAGCCCCAGCATTTT. Translation: CASSLTGSGAQPQHF.

This clone was detected only a few times. V gene TRBV13 combines with J gene TRBJ2-7; D gene unclear. Germline V gene data show CDR1 as PRHDT and CDR2 as FYEKMQ (reference sequence). The germline V and J ends were trimmed by 6 bases and 4 bases, with 10 bases remaining between them. This CDR3 spans 12 amino acids. The DNA for the CDR3 is TGTGCCAGCAGTTTCGGTCAATACGAGCAGTACTTC. As protein: CASSFGQYEQYF.

In its sample, this clone was seen a few times. The rearrangement joins TRBV2 to TRBJ1-5, with D maybe TRBD1 (5 bases). CDR1 is SNHLY and CDR2 is FYNNEI in the germline V gene. Trimming took 3 bases from V and 2 from J, leaving 14 bases between them. The CDR3 totals 16 residues. This CDR3 is CASSEEGPGGNQPQHF. As DNA, the CDR3 is TGTGCCAGCAGTGAGGAAGGGCCGGGGGGCAATCAGCCCCAGCATTTT.

The genes are TRBV2 and TRBJ1-4; 10 bases fit TRBD1. Trimming took 8 bases from V and 9 from J; bases not matched to a gene: 6. Germline loops: CDR1 SNHLY, CDR2 FYNNEI. The CDR3 loop spans 13 amino acids. The CDR3 loop reads CASAGQGVQKLFF. In DNA, the CDR3 is TGTGCCAGCGCTGGACAGGGGGTTCAAAAACTGTTTTTT.

The chain combines TRBV5-1 with TRBJ2-7; 7 bases agree with TRBD1. V dropped 7 bases and J dropped 3; count of bases not matched to a gene: 10. Germline CDR1 is SGHRS and CDR2 is YFSETQ. The CDR3 is 14 residues long. The CDR3 region is CASGTRGRDYEQYF. CDR3 DNA sequence: TGCGCCAGCGGAACAAGGGGGCGCGACTACGAGCAGTACTTC.

This chain connects TRBV19 to TRBJ2-7, with 12 bases that match TRBD2. The CDR3 sequence is 15 residues long. The junction had 2 bases not matched to a gene; V was cut back by 3 bases and J by 2 bases. The germline CDR1 and CDR2 sequences are LNHDA and SQIVND (reference sequence). The CDR3, as DNA: TGTGCCAGTAGTATCGGACTAGCGGGAACCTACGAGCAGTACTTC. This sequence encodes CASSIGLAGTYEQYF.

The J gene is TRBJ1-6, the V gene TRBV5-1, with TRBD1 identical over 8 bases. V shed 4 bases, J shed 6 bases, and the junction held 3 bases outside the gene matches. The CDR3 runs 14 residues. Per the germline V gene, CDR1 is SGHRS and CDR2 is YFSETQ. The CDR3 protein is CASSGGQVNSPLHF. The CDR3 DNA is TGCGCCAGCAGCGGGGGACAGGTTAATTCACCCCTCCACTTT.

The J gene is TRBJ2-3, the V gene TRBV4-1, with D perhaps TRBD1 (6 bases). CDR1 MGHRA and CDR2 YSYEKL come from the germline V gene. With 0 bases removed from V and 1 base from J, the gap between germline ends came to 8 bases. The CDR3 runs 15 residues. The CDR3 loop reads CASSQEHRGTDTQYF. CDR3 coding DNA: TGCGCCAGCAGCCAAGAGCACAGGGGCACAGATACGCAGTATTTT.

The rearrangement uses TRBV12-2 and TRBJ2-7; the D segment call TRBD1 is taken from the table without a DNA check. TRBV12-2 is recorded as a pseudogene. The CDR3 has 15 amino acids. The CDR3 here is CASRLLREFSYEQYF. The CDR3 DNA is TGTGCAAGTCGCTTACTCAGGGAATTCTCCTACGAGCAGTACTTC.

This clone has just one count. The chain combines TRBV6-1 with TRBJ1-2; D unclear. V shed 3 bases and J shed 8 bases, with 7 bases lying between them. The CDR3 runs 11 residues. Germline CDR1 and CDR2: MNHNS and SASEGT. The CDR3 loop reads CASSDQSGYTF. In nucleotides, the CDR3 is TGTGCCAGCAGTGACCAGTCGGGCTACACCTTC.

V gene TRBV5-5 combines with J gene TRBJ2-3, with D perhaps TRBD2 (5 bases). The CDR3 spans 16 residues. Per the germline V gene, CDR1 is SGHKS and CDR2 is YYEKEE (reference sequence). With 1 base removed from V and 0 bases from J, the gap between germline ends came to 12 bases. CDR3 residues: CASSLMGGQSTDTQYF. The DNA for the CDR3 is TGTGCCAGCAGCTTGATGGGCGGGCAAAGCACAGATACGCAGTATTTT.

CDR3 coding DNA: TGTGCTAGTGGTTTAGGAGGGCTAGAGGGCTACGAGCAGTACTTC. Its translation is CASGLGGLEGYEQYF. The chain is built from TRBV12-5 and TRBJ2-7, with a tentative D call TRBD2 (6 bases). This CDR3 comprises 15 residues. V gave up 3 bases and J gave up 3 bases, with 15 bases separating them. Germline CDR1 and CDR2: LGHNT and FRNRAP. Drawing the rest from reference TRBV12-5 and TRBJ2-7, the complete variable domain is DARVTQTPRHKVTEMGQEVTMRCQPILGHNTVFWYRQTMMQGLELLAYFRNRAPLDDSGMPKDRFSAEMPDATLATLKIQPSEPRDSAVYFCASGLGGLEGYEQYFGPGTRLTVT.